A selection of T cell receptor beta chains follows, all from one sample in a study of control samples from healthy donors and cancer patients. The data were produced by immunoSEQ multiplex PCR, yet TCRdb's version contains in-frame clones alone and is incomplete. The sample includes 100,000 to 150,000 clones, about 92% seen only once; the top ten take approximately 2%. The material sequenced was blood. Receptors originate from a woman aged 50 to 60 in good health. CDR3s include the opening cysteine and the closing phenylalanine or tryptophan. Each record gives: V gene, J gene, clone size, D gene, CDR3 protein, CDR3 DNA. The D gene is left open where the match is weak. Where a row states a size, it is once, few, many or the class of an expanded clone; other rows omit it.

v_call: TRBV5-6; j_call: TRBJ2-3; clone_size: NA; d_call: NA; cdr3_aa: CASSLVSSYTQYF; cdr3_nt: TGTGCCAGCAGCTTGGTTTCATCGTATACGCAGTATTTT
v_call: TRBV5-1; j_call: TRBJ2-6; clone_size: NA; d_call: NA; cdr3_aa: CASSYRTAGANVLTF; cdr3_nt: TGCGCCAGCAGCTACCGGACAGCTGGGGCCAACGTCCTGACTTTC
v_call: TRBV9; j_call: TRBJ1-2; clone_size: NA; d_call: TRBD1; cdr3_aa: CASSPTGGDYGYTF; cdr3_nt: TGTGCCAGCAGCCCGACAGGGGGGGACTATGGCTACACCTTC
v_call: TRBV19; j_call: TRBJ1-2; clone_size: NA; d_call: NA; cdr3_aa: CASSMNRGSGYTF; cdr3_nt: TGTGCCAGTAGTATGAATAGGGGAAGTGGCTACACCTTC
v_call: TRBV15; j_call: TRBJ2-7; clone_size: NA; d_call: NA; cdr3_aa: CATRVGSSYEQYF; cdr3_nt: TGTGCCACCAGGGTCGGGAGCTCCTACGAGCAGTACTTC
v_call: TRBV4-1; j_call: TRBJ2-2; clone_size: few; d_call: TRBD1; cdr3_aa: CASSEGQTGELFF; cdr3_nt: TGCGCCAGCAGCGAGGGACAGACCGGGGAGCTGTTTTTT
v_call: TRBV27; j_call: TRBJ2-1; clone_size: NA; d_call: NA; cdr3_aa: CASRPGPYNEQFF; cdr3_nt: TGTGCCAGCCGCCCCGGACCCTACAATGAGCAGTTCTTC
v_call: TRBV2; j_call: TRBJ1-2; clone_size: NA; d_call: NA; cdr3_aa: CASSVGRPADYGYTF; cdr3_nt: TGTGCCAGCAGTGTGGGCAGACCCGCCGATTATGGCTACACCTTC
v_call: TRBV6-1; j_call: TRBJ1-3; clone_size: once; d_call: TRBD1; cdr3_aa: CASSDFWTGWSSGNTIYF; cdr3_nt: TGTGCCAGCAGTGACTTTTGGACAGGGTGGAGCTCTGGAAACACCATATATTTT
v_call: TRBV3-1/TRBV3-2; j_call: TRBJ2-7; clone_size: NA; d_call: NA; cdr3_aa: CASSQPTVPYEQYF; cdr3_nt: TGTGCCAGCAGCCAACCAACAGTCCCCTACGAGCAGTACTTC
v_call: TRBV5-8; j_call: TRBJ1-2; clone_size: NA; d_call: NA; cdr3_aa: CASSLEAKTAYGYTF; cdr3_nt: TGTGCCAGCAGCTTGGAGGCAAAGACAGCCTATGGCTACACCTTC
v_call: TRBV19; j_call: TRBJ1-1; clone_size: NA; d_call: NA; cdr3_aa: CASTPSRAPNTEAFF; cdr3_nt: TGTGCCAGTACTCCTTCACGCGCTCCGAACACTGAAGCTTTCTTT
v_call: TRBV3-1/TRBV3-2; j_call: TRBJ2-7; clone_size: NA; d_call: NA; cdr3_aa: CASRIGDGEQYF; cdr3_nt: TGTGCCAGCAGGATCGGGGATGGGGAGCAGTACTTC
v_call: TRBV28; j_call: TRBJ1-5; clone_size: few; d_call: TRBD1; cdr3_aa: CASSLNTGQGAGNQPQHF; cdr3_nt: TGTGCCAGCAGTTTAAACACCGGACAGGGGGCGGGTAATCAGCCCCAGCATTTT
v_call: TRBV11-2; j_call: TRBJ2-2; clone_size: NA; d_call: NA; cdr3_aa: CASSLGTFGELFF; cdr3_nt: TGTGCCAGCAGCTTAGGCACTTTTGGGGAGCTGTTTTTT
v_call: TRBV24-1; j_call: TRBJ2-1; clone_size: NA; d_call: TRBD1; cdr3_aa: CATSDFRGQGAINEQFF; cdr3_nt: TGTGCCACCAGTGATTTTAGAGGACAGGGGGCGATCAATGAGCAGTTCTTC
v_call: TRBV5-6; j_call: TRBJ1-1; clone_size: NA; d_call: TRBD1; cdr3_aa: CASSLGQGWAEAFF; cdr3_nt: TGTGCCAGCAGCTTGGGACAGGGCTGGGCTGAAGCTTTCTTT
v_call: TRBV10-2; j_call: TRBJ2-2; clone_size: NA; d_call: TRBD1; cdr3_aa: CASSGDRGHNTGELFF; cdr3_nt: TGCGCCAGCAGTGGTGACAGGGGGCATAACACCGGGGAGCTGTTTTTT
v_call: TRBV6-4; j_call: TRBJ2-1; clone_size: NA; d_call: NA; cdr3_aa: CASSDVLGEQFF; cdr3_nt: TGTGCCAGCAGTGACGTCTTGGGGGAGCAGTTCTTC
v_call: TRBV5-6; j_call: TRBJ2-7; clone_size: NA; d_call: TRBD2; cdr3_aa: CASRKVGLAGGPPKYEQYF; cdr3_nt: TGTGCCAGCAGGAAGGTCGGACTAGCGGGAGGCCCCCCTAAGTACGAGCAGTACTTC
v_call: TRBV9; j_call: TRBJ1-6; clone_size: once; d_call: TRBD1; cdr3_aa: CASSVGDRVGSPLHF; cdr3_nt: TGTGCCAGCAGCGTAGGGGACAGGGTTGGGTCACCCCTCCACTTT
v_call: TRBV19; j_call: TRBJ2-1; clone_size: once; d_call: TRBD2; cdr3_aa: CASRINGQREVNEQFF; cdr3_nt: TGTGCCAGTAGGATAAACGGGCAGCGGGAGGTCAATGAGCAGTTCTTC
v_call: TRBV6-1; j_call: TRBJ2-2; clone_size: NA; d_call: TRBD1; cdr3_aa: CASSDLDRGQVGELFF; cdr3_nt: TGTGCCAGCAGTGACTTGGACAGGGGGCAGGTCGGGGAGCTGTTTTTT
v_call: TRBV14; j_call: TRBJ2-6; clone_size: NA; d_call: NA; cdr3_aa: CASSHTLGSGANVLTF; cdr3_nt: TGTGCCAGCAGCCATACCCTGGGGTCTGGGGCCAACGTCCTGACTTTC
v_call: TRBV12-3/TRBV12-4; j_call: TRBJ1-2; clone_size: NA; d_call: NA; cdr3_aa: CASSFKGGYGYTF; cdr3_nt: TGTGCCAGCAGTTTTAAGGGGGGCTATGGCTACACCTTC
v_call: TRBV19; j_call: TRBJ2-2; clone_size: NA; d_call: TRBD2; cdr3_aa: CASSIRRAGANTGELFF; cdr3_nt: TGTGCCAGTAGTATAAGGAGGGCGGGAGCGAACACCGGGGAGCTGTTTTTT